A selection of T cell receptor beta chains follows, all from one sample in a study of CD8 T cells in ankylosing spondylitis. TCRdb re-derived calls from the 5' RACE reads in MiXCR, one entry per CDR3 protein. The sample has about 500,000 distinct CDR3 sequences, about 5.4% seen once; the top ten hold under 4.5%. Sequencing input: blood, either unsorted or a sorted T cell fraction (not recorded which). Receptors originate from a male donor with ankylosing spondylitis. Both conserved end residues are part of each CDR3. Not all rows give a size; the values are once, few, many and, for expanded clones, a class.

>TRBJ2-7|many|TRBV29-1
CSVLGLASTYEQYF
>TRBJ1-1|many|TRBV6-6
CASSYGDTEAFF
>TRBJ2-1|few|TRBV24-1
CATRDRGKGLVNEQFF
>TRBJ2-7|-|TRBV20-1
CSANGGLAGEQYF
>TRBJ1-1|many|TRBV25-1
CASSPHSTVQVEAFF
>TRBJ2-7|few|TRBV6-1
CASSANRGFYEQYF
>TRBJ1-4|many|TRBV12-3/TRBV12-4
CASSKVQGVEKLFF
>TRBJ2-3|many|TRBV5-1
CASSLELAGDTDTQYF
>TRBJ1-2|many|TRBV29-1
CSVHQPRGNYGYTF
>TRBJ2-1|many|TRBV4-3
CASSQSGTAISSYNEQFF
>TRBJ2-3|many|TRBV4-3
CASSQNPGTSGRTDTQYF
>TRBJ1-1|few|TRBV5-1
CASSPRSQNFEAFF
>TRBJ2-6|many|TRBV12-3/TRBV12-4
CASSLVGANVLTF
>TRBJ2-6|few|TRBV7-9
CASSLTVSGANVLTF
>TRBJ2-3|-|TRBV6-5
CASSYTGTSGTDTQYF
>TRBJ2-1|many|TRBV7-6
CASSLALTWGTSGDNEQFF
>TRBJ2-3|many|TRBV10-3
CAISGFGSGSTTDTQYF
>TRBJ2-7|few|TRBV5-1
CASSWRQGGDEQYF
>TRBJ2-5|many|TRBV4-3
CASSQDVPGAIQETQYF
>TRBJ2-1|-|TRBV28
CASRAPRGYLQFF
>TRBJ1-1|many|TRBV4-1
CASSQDLASEQPEAFF
>TRBJ2-3|many|TRBV29-1
CSVEGTSGANTQYF